A single sample is the source of the 5 T cell receptor beta chains below, sequenced in a study of identifying expanded T cells in peripheral blood. Using immunoSEQ multiplex PCR, the repertoire was profiled, and TCRdb retains in-frame clones only, with some absent. Of 55,000 to 60,000 clones listed, roughly 90% are singletons. What was sequenced was blood. The receptors here all came from a person between 18 and 75 years old in good health.

V is TRBV28 and J is TRBJ1-1; D unclear. CDR1 MDHEN and CDR2 SYDVKM come from the germline V gene. The CDR3 is 14 amino acids. V was clipped by 5 bases and J by 2 bases, with 12 bases between them. The CDR3 reads CASSQYRGNTEAFF. In DNA, the CDR3 is TGTGCCAGCAGTCAATACCGGGGTAACACTGAAGCTTTCTTT.

The J gene is TRBJ1-5, the V gene TRBV21-1; no DNA check was done on the table's D call, TRBD1. TRBV21-1 is a pseudogene. This CDR3 region has 14 residues. The CDR3 DNA reads as TGTGCCAGCATCCCGGACAGGAAAAATCAGCCCCAGCATTTT. Residues: CASIPDRKNQPQHF.

This clone was seen once. This sequence joins TRBV4-3 and TRBJ2-3; 11 bases agree with TRBD2. The CDR3 consists of 16 residues. CDR1 and CDR2 from the germline V gene are LGHNA and YSLEER. Trimming removed 0 bases from V and 4 bases from J; junction bases left unmatched: 3. CDR3 region: CASSQDGTSGADTQYF. The CDR3 region has the DNA TGCGCCAGCAGCCAAGACGGGACTAGCGGCGCAGATACGCAGTATTTT.

The chain carries TRBV27 and TRBJ2-1; D may be TRBD2 (6 bases). Germline V gene sequence: CDR1 MNHEY, CDR2 SMNVEV (reference sequence). The V end was cut by 5 bases, the J end by 3 bases, with 11 bases between. This CDR3 spans 14 amino acids. The CDR3 region has the DNA TGTGCCAGCAGTCCCTGGACTATCTACAATGAGCAGTTCTTC. Encoded protein: CASSPWTIYNEQFF.

J is TRBJ2-3 and V is TRBV5-8; TRBD2 matches 8 bases. Per the germline V gene, CDR1 is SGHTS and CDR2 is YDEGEE. CDR3 length: 15 residues. Germline trimming cut 4 bases from V and 0 bases from J; bases unmatched to any gene: 4. CDR3 DNA: TGTGCCAGCAGCGGGCGGGGGGCTAGCACAGATACGCAGTATTTT. Translation gives CASSGRGASTDTQYF.